The 5 T cell receptor beta chains below all came from one sample that was sequenced in a study of beta chain features in type 1 diabetes. Study results and caveats: Type 1 diabetes patients showed a moderate but significant shortening of TCRB CDR3s in all four CD4+ subsets.

The antigens for these receptors are not known. As every portion of the isolated RNA was reverse transcribed, the sequencing read expressed TCRB transcripts. Using immunoSEQ multiplex PCR, the repertoire was profiled, and TCRdb retains in-frame clones only, with some absent. In the table there are 55,000 to 85,000 clones, about 50% of which are singletons. The sample taken for sequencing was central memory CD4+ T cells from blood. The receptors originated from a young man with type 1 diabetes.

The chain recombines TRBV5-8 with TRBJ2-6, with D possibly matching TRBD1 (6 bases). Trimming removed 5 bases from V and 0 bases from J, with 6 bases in between. Per germline, CDR1 SGHTS and CDR2 YDEGEE. The CDR3 is made up of 14 amino acids. The CDR3 is CASRQGSGANVLTF. For the CDR3, the DNA is TGTGCCAGCAGACAGGGCTCTGGGGCCAACGTCCTGACTTTC.

This chain links TRBV6-5 with TRBJ2-1; 8 bases map to TRBD2. Trimming took 6 bases from V and 10 from J; bases not matched to a gene: 5. The CDR3 covers 12 residues. The germline gives CDR1 MNHEY, CDR2 SVGAGI. In DNA, the CDR3 is TGTGCCAGCAGGCGACCTAGCGGGGAGCAGTTCTTC. Translating gives CASRRPSGEQFF.

A few counts support this clone. This chain connects TRBV29-1 to TRBJ2-3, with 8 nucleotides matching TRBD2. Germline V lookup: CDR1 SQVTM, CDR2 ANQGSEA. Trimming took 4 bases from V and 6 from J; bases not matched to a gene: 12. The CDR3 has 15 residues. The chain's CDR3 is CSVVGAGEHPDTQYF. The DNA of the CDR3 is TGCAGCGTTGTCGGAGCGGGGGAACACCCGGATACGCAGTATTTT.

The CDR3 spells CASSPGQGYEQYF. In DNA form, the CDR3 reads TGTGCCAGCTCGCCGGGACAGGGGTACGAGCAGTACTTC. The V gene is TRBV11-1, the J gene TRBJ2-7, with 10 bases identical to TRBD1. CDR1 and CDR2 (germline): SGHAT, FQDESV (reference sequence). The CDR3 contains 13 residues. Trimming cost V 8 bases and J 4 bases; bases outside gene matches: 5.

The V and J genes are TRBV13 and TRBJ2-3; 9 bases align to TRBD2. Germline trimming cut 2 bases from V and 4 bases from J; bases unmatched to any gene: 13. The CDR3 is 18 amino acids. CDR1 and CDR2 from the germline V gene are PRHDT and FYEKMQ (reference sequence). The DNA for the CDR3 is TGTGCCAGCAGCTTAAAAGTAGCGGGGGCCTACCCTTCAGATACGCAGTATTTT. Protein product: CASSLKVAGAYPSDTQYF.